This T cell receptor (beta chain) was captured in a study of Ad26.COV2.S vaccination and SARS-CoV-2 variants (dated by TCRdb to about 2021). At the level of the whole study: Vaccine-arm donors were drawn from COV1001, a multicentre, randomized, double-blind, placebo-controlled phase I-IIa trial of Ad26.COV2.S in healthy adults. Ad26.COV2.S was administered intramuscularly at a dose of 5x10^10 or 1x10^11 viral particles, either as one shot or as two shots given 56 days apart. Trial participants were randomized into five groups of five: low-dose or high-dose Ad26.COV2.S given once or twice, or placebo on both occasions. Investigators remained blinded to trial group allocation during experiments and outcome assessment. Sequencing of the TCRbeta repertoire served to evaluate the specificity and breadth of SARS-CoV-2-reactive T cell receptors following Ad26.COV2.S vaccination. The TCR-sequenced set comprised approximately 30 samples: about 19 Ad26.COV2.S vaccine recipients, 5 placebo recipients and 8 SARS-CoV-2 convalescent individuals. On the study overall, not on this receptor specifically: Spike-specific TCR breadth was higher in Ad26.COV2.S recipients than in placebo recipients (P = 0.0014). The authors noted that total T cell responses may have been underestimated by the TCR breadth and depth analyses. After vaccination, spike-specific CD8+ and CD4+ T cell responses were reported to show substantial breadth. Vaccine and placebo recipients had similar non-spike TCR breadth, a finding consistent with the vaccine containing only spike. The study lacked the statistical power to compare responses across vaccine doses or regimens.

The CDR3 has 17 amino acids, counting the end cysteine and phenylalanine. The sequence is cut down to CDR3 DNA, 51 bases in frame from base 1. V is cut by 4 bases and J by 2 bases, and the space between the germline ends is 20 bases. Via the germline V gene, CDR1 is SNHLY and CDR2 FYNNEI. The meaning of the sample's treatment or condition label: 15 to 20 received Ad26.COV2.S at low or high dose, single or two shots; about 5 received placebo; per-sample allocation not given. For vaccine and placebo recipients, the sequenced repertoires came from samples collected on day 63 after the first injection. In Cohort 1b, 25 to 30 adults aged 18-55 years were enrolled at a single site in Boston, USA, between 29 July and 7 August 2020. Ad26.COV2.S was a replication-incompetent adenovirus type 26 vector expressing a prefusion-stabilized SARS-CoV-2 spike protein from the original Wuhan strain. TCRbeta CDR3 regions were sequenced with the immunoSEQ Assay. After extraction, genomic DNA underwent amplification by bias-controlled multiplex PCR, followed by high-throughput sequencing. In the source study's methods: To quantify the absolute abundance of each unique TCRbeta CDR3 region, sequences were collapsed and filtered. T cell fraction was estimated by normalization of TCRbeta template counts to usable DNA, with usable DNA being measured through amplification of reference genes present in all nucleated cells. Repertoire TCRs were annotated as SARS-CoV-2-specific when V gene, CDR3 amino acid sequence and J gene were exactly matched to a known reactive TCR set. The reference SARS-CoV-2 TCR set came from MIRA and was filtered for enrichment in COVID-19-positive ImmuneCODE repertoires, removing public or cross-reactive TCRs. Using the MIRA antigens, annotated TCRs were further analysed by specific ORF or by position within an ORF. Depth was the summed frequency of annotated unique rearrangements, while breadth was defined as annotated unique rearrangements over total unique productive rearrangements. Two-sided Wilcoxon rank-sum tests were used to compare TCR breadth between groups. TCRdb stores this immuneACCESS table with in-frame sequences only. Part of the clones is absent; in the studies checked, under half of the shortfall reflects unresolved V genes, and no reason is known for the rest. That table gives V, J and clone size, and the DNA gave D and trimming. In all, the sample holds over 450,000 clones, and 89% of those were seen once. Around 1.8% of the sample is taken by the ten largest.

To note about this clone: The antigen it binds to is not known. Base qualities were left out, and no much larger clone turns up one base away.

The sample was peripheral blood, taken in a trial of Ad26.COV2.S vaccine versus placebo. This TCR was sampled from a person between 18 and 60 years old who received the Ad26.COV2.S COVID-19 vaccine or a placebo. Recombination linked TRBV2 to TRBJ1-1; confidence is insufficient to name the D gene. The CDR3 protein: CASSGPTPGRGNTEAFF. The nucleotide sequence is TGTGCCAGCAGTGGCCCCACCCCGGGCAGAGGAAACACTGAAGCTTTCTTT.